What follows is one T cell receptor (beta chain) and its context. The data stem from a study of blood T cell repertoires in COVID-19. CDR3 length: 13 residues. V dropped 4 bases and J dropped 3 bases, with 10 bases sitting between them. Germline V lookup: CDR1 SGHVS, CDR2 FNYEAQ. Original processing methods: Estimates of nucleated cell counts were drawn from the amplification of reference gene primers. Libraries were prepared by immunoSEQ multiplex PCR; TCRdb keeps only in-frame clonotypes and omits some of them. V, J and clone size are those of that table, while D and trimming were read from the DNA. The data show under 200,000 clones, 70% to 90% seen once.

V usage is TRBV7-6 and J usage is TRBJ2-7; D gene uncertain. Sequencing was done on a sample of peripheral blood. This receptor was taken from a man in his fifties or sixties with active or convalescent COVID-19. The CDR3 is CASSSQRGYEQYF. CDR3 nucleotides: TGTGCCAGCAGCTCCCAGCGAGGCTACGAGCAGTACTTC.